A selection of T cell receptor beta chains follows, all from one sample in a study of Ad26.COV2.S vaccination and SARS-CoV-2 variants. Assay used: immunoSEQ multiplex PCR; TCRdb lists only in-frame clones, some missing. The sample lists about 440,000 clones; roughly 85% were seen once. Material: peripheral blood, obtained in a trial of Ad26.COV2.S vaccine versus placebo. The origin of the receptors is a person aged 18 to 59 who received the Ad26.COV2.S COVID-19 vaccine or a placebo. Each CDR3 is given without its conserved first and last residue.

v_gene	j_gene	CDR3aa
TRBV24-1	TRBJ2-1	ATSSPRRAPGNEQF
TRBV28	TRBJ2-7	ASSLPGQGPYEQY
TRBV28	TRBJ2-5	ASSEGLAGTQETQY
TRBV4-3	TRBJ2-7	ASSSTTETRQY
TRBV7-8	TRBJ2-3	ASSLGLAGDTQY
TRBV28	TRBJ2-7	ASSPTVGPDTYEQY
TRBV18	TRBJ1-2	ASSLALDYGYT
TRBV2	TRBJ1-2	ASKGGPGTNYGYT
TRBV27	TRBJ2-1	ASTLGVGNEQF
TRBV6-5	TRBJ2-7	ARGPSYEQY
TRBV28	TRBJ2-7	ASSSGTNSYEQY
TRBV6-5	TRBJ2-7	TTRDRGYEQY
TRBV5-1	TRBJ1-1	ASSPWGENTEAF
TRBV29-1	TRBJ1-5	SVGISSNQPQH
TRBV30	TRBJ2-7	AWSYAGGYEQY
TRBV9	TRBJ2-5	ASSVRGLAGMTETQY
TRBV5-1	TRBJ2-3	ASSLALGRDTQY
TRBV7-8	TRBJ2-3	ASSPLAAYTDTQY
TRBV4-3	TRBJ2-1	ASSPILLVEQF
TRBV10-3	TRBJ2-5	AISRSGTDQETQY
TRBV29-1	TRBJ1-2	SVGSYSTTNYGYT
TRBV9	TRBJ2-7	ASSVVPLRQGAGGEQY
TRBV5-8	TRBJ2-3	ASSWSPWKDTQY
TRBV7-8	TRBJ1-3	ASSLVAGNTIY
TRBV18	TRBJ1-3	ASSRGPPGPPPGNTIY
TRBV23-1	TRBJ2-6	ASSPLGFGHRNSGANVLT
TRBV5-1	TRBJ2-7	ASSLLRGPYEQY
TRBV30	TRBJ2-5	AWTSRGAETQY
TRBV7-2	TRBJ2-1	ASSLSPGDNEQF
TRBV19	TRBJ1-5	ASSIGNTPNQPQH
TRBV7-9	TRBJ1-4	ASSKGQGAPTNEKLF
TRBV19	TRBJ1-4	ASSIRQGATNEKLF
TRBV2	TRBJ2-5	ASSELAGVSETQY
TRBV7-9	TRBJ2-2	ASSLSPGTGELF
TRBV5-4	TRBJ2-6	ASSLRTGVPGANVLT
TRBV5-1	TRBJ2-1	ASSFVPSGSYNEQF
TRBV5-1	TRBJ2-7	ASSLAPGSSYEQY
TRBV5-1	TRBJ2-1	ASSPQPPGRVEMNEQF
TRBV6-5	TRBJ2-2	ASTNRDRSGELF
TRBV19	TRBJ1-5	ASSNSGRRGNQPQH
TRBV5-1	TRBJ2-7	ASSLGRNEQY
TRBV28	TRBJ1-5	ASSSLRGYQPQH
TRBV18	TRBJ1-2	ASSPIGQGSDGYT
TRBV6-2/TRBV6-3	TRBJ2-1	ASSHYGKHNEQF
TRBV12-3/TRBV12-4	TRBJ1-5	ASSHSNQPQH
TRBV2	TRBJ1-3	ASRDSSGNTIY
TRBV7-9	TRBJ2-2	ASTGALTGAGTGELF
TRBV6-5	TRBJ2-7	ASSYWAGASYEQY
TRBV29-1	TRBJ1-1	SVETGTRNTEAF
TRBV7-2	TRBJ2-7	ASSLVDSYEQY
TRBV6-5	TRBJ1-2	ASNMDGSSYGYT
TRBV19	TRBJ1-1	ASSTTWVNTEAF
TRBV5-1	TRBJ1-1	ASTDGPKNTEAF
TRBV28	TRBJ1-2	ACGVAYGYT